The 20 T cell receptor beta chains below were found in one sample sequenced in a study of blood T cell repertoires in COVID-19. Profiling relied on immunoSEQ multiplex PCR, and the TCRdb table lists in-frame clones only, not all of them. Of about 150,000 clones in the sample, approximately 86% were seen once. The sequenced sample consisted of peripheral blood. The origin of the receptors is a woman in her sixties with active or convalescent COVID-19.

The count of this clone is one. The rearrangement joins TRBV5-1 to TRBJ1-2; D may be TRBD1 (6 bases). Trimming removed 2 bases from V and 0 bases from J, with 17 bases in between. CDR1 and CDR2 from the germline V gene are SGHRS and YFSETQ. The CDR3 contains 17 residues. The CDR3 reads CASSFPGGAGANYGYTF. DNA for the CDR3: TGCGCCAGCAGCTTCCCCGGGGGGGCCGGGGCTAACTATGGCTACACCTTC. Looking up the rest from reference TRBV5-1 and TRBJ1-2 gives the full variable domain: KAGVTQTPRYLIKTRGQQVTLSCSPISGHRSVSWYQQTPGQGLQFLFEYFSETQRNKGNFPGRFSGRQFSNSRSEMNVSTLELGDSALYLCASSFPGGAGANYGYTFGSGTRLTVV.

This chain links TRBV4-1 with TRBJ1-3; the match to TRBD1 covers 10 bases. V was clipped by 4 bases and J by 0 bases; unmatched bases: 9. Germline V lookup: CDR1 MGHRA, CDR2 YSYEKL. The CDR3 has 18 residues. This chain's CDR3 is CASSPRDRGSDSGNTIYF. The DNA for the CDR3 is TGCGCCAGCAGCCCCCGGGACAGGGGTTCGGACTCTGGAAACACCATATATTTT.

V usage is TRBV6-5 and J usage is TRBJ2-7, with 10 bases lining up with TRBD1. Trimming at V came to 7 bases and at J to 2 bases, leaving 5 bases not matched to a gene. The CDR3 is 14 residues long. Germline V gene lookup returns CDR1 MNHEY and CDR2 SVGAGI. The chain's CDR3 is CASIPGQGTYEQYF. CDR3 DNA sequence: TGTGCCAGCATCCCGGGACAGGGGACCTACGAGCAGTACTTC.

The CDR3 DNA reads TGTGCCAGCAGCGCACGAGCGGGGGGGGCGGATACGCAGTATTTT. Its translation is CASSARAGGADTQYF. The rearrangement uses TRBV5-6 and TRBJ2-3, with TRBD2 identical over 10 bases. V lost 4 bases, J lost 6 bases, and 8 bases stayed unmatched. This CDR3 contains 15 residues. Germline lookup yields CDR1 SGHDT and CDR2 YYEEEE.

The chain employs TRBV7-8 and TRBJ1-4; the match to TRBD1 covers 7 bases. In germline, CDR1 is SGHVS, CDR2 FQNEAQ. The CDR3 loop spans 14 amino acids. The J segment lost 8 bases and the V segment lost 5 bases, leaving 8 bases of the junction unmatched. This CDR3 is CASSGRTGQEKLFF. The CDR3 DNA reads TGTGCCAGCAGCGGGCGGACAGGCCAAGAAAAACTGTTTTTT.

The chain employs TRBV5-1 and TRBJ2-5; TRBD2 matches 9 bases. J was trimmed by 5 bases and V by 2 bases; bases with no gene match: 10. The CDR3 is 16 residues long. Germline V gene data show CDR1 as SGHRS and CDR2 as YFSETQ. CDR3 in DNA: TGCGCCAGCAGCTTACTTAGCGGGGGAGCGGGGGAGACCCAGTACTTC. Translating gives CASSLLSGGAGETQYF.

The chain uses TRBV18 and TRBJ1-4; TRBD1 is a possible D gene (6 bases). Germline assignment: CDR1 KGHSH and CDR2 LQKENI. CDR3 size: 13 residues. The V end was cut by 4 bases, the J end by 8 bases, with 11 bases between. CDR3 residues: CASSLGQPEKLFF. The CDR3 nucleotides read TGTGCCAGCTCACTCGGACAGCCCGAAAAACTGTTTTTT.

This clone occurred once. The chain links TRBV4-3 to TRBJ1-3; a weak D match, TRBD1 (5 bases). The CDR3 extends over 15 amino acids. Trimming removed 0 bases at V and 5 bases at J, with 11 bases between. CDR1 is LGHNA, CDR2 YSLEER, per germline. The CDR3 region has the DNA TGCGCCAGCAGCCAAGACGACAGCCCACGAAACACCATATATTTT. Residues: CASSQDDSPRNTIYF.

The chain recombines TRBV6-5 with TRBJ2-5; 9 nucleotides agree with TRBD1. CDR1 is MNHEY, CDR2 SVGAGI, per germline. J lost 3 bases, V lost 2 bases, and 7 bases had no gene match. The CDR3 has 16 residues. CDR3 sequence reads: CASSYDRDRAKETQYF. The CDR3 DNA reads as TGTGCCAGCAGTTACGACCGGGACAGGGCGAAAGAGACCCAGTACTTC.

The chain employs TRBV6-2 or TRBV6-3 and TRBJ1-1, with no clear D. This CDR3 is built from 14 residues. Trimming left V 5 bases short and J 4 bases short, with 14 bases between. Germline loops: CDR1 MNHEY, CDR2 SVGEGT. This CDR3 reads CASSVITGSTEAFF. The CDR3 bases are TGTGCCAGCAGTGTAATTACCGGGAGCACTGAAGCTTTCTTT.

The CDR3 DNA sequence: TGTGCCAGCAGCCAATCTGAGACGCAGTATTTT. Amino acids: CASSQSETQYF. This chain links TRBV3-1 (or the pseudogene TRBV3-2) with TRBJ2-3, with D unclear. V was cut by 2 bases and J by 9 bases, with 6 bases left in between. Germline assignment: CDR1 LGHDT and CDR2 YNNKEL (reference sequence). The CDR3 length is 11 residues.

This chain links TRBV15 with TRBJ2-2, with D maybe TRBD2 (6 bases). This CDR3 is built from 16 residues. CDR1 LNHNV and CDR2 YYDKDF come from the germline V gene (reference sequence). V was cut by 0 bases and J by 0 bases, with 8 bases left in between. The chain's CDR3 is CATSRDSSANTGELFF. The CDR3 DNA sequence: TGTGCCACCAGCAGAGATTCTAGCGCGAACACCGGGGAGCTGTTTTTT.

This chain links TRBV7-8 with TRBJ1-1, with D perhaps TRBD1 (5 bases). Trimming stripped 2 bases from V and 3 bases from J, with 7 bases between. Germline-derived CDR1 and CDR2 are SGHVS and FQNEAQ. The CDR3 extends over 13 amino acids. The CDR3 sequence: CASSLLRDTEAFF. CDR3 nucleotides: TGTGCCAGCAGCTTACTCAGGGACACTGAAGCTTTCTTT. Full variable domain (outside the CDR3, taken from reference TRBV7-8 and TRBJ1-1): GAGVSQSPRYKVAKRGQDVALRCDPISGHVSLFWYQQALGQGPEFLTYFQNEAQLDKSGLPSDRFFAERPEGSVSTLKIQRTQQEDSAVYLCASSLLRDTEAFFGQGTRLTVV.

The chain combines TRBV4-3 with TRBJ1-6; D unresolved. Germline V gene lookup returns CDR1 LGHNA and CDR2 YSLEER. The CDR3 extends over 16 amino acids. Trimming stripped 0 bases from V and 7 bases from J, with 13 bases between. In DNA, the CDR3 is TGCGCCAGCAGCCAAGAACGGGGATGGCCCAATTCACCCCTCCACTTT. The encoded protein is CASSQERGWPNSPLHF.

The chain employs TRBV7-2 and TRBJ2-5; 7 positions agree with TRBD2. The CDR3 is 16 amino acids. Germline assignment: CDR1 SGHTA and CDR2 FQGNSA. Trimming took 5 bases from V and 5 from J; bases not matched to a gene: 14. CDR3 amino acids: CASSPVVGGLTETQYF. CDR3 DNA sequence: TGTGCCAGCAGCCCGGTAGTGGGGGGGTTAACGGAGACCCAGTACTTC.

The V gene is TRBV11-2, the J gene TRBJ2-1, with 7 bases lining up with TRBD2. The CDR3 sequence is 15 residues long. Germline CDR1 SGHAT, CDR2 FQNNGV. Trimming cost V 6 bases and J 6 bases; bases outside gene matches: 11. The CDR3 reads CASRGGSGLSNEQFF. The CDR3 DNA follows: TGTGCCAGCAGGGGAGGGTCGGGGCTAAGCAATGAGCAGTTCTTC.

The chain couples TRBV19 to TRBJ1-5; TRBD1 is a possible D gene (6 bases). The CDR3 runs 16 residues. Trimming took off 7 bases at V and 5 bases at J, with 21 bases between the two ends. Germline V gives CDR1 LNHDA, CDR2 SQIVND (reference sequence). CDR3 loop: CASIDTGQGPHQPQHF. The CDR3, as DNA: TGTGCCAGTATTGACACGGGGCAGGGGCCTCATCAGCCCCAGCATTTT.

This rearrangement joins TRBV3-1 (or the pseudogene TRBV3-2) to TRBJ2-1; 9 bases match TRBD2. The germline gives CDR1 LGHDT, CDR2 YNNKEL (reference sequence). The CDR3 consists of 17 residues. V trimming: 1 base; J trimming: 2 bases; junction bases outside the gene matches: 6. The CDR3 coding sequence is TGTGCCAGCAGCCAAGGCAGCGGGGGGCTAACCTACAATGAGCAGTTCTTC. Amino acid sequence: CASSQGSGGLTYNEQFF.

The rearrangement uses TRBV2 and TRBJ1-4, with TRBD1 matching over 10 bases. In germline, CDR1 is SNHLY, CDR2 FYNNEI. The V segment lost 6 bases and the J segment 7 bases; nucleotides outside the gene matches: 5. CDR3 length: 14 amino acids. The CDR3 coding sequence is TGTGCCAGCAGCCCCGGGACAGGGGTTGAAAAACTGTTTTTT. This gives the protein CASSPGTGVEKLFF.

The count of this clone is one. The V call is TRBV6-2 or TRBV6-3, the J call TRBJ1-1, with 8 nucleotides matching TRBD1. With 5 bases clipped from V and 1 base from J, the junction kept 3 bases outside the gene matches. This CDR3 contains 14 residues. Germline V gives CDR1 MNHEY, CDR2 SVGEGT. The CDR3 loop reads CASSEDRANTEAFF. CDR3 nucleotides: TGTGCCAGCAGTGAGGACAGGGCGAACACTGAAGCTTTCTTT.